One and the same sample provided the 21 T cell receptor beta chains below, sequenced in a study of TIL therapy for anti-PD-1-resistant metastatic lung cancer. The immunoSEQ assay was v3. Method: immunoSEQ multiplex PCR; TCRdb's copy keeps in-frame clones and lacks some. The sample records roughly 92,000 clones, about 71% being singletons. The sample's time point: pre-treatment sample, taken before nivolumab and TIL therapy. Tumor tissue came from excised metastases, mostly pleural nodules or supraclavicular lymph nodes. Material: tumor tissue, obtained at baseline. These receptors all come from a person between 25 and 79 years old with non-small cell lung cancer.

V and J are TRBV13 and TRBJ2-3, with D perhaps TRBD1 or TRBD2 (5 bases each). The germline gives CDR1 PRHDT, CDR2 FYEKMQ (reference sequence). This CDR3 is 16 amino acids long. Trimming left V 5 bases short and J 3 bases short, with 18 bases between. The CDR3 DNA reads TGTGCCAGCAGCCCGCTTGGGGGAGACACAACAGATACGCAGTATTTT. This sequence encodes CASSPLGGDTTDTQYF.

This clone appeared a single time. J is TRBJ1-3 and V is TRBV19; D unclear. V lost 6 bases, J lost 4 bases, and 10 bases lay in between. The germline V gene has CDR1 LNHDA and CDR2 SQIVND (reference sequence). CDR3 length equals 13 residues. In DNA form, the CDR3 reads TGTGCCAGTAGGACTCTGGGAGGAAACACCATATATTTT. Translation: CASRTLGGNTIYF.

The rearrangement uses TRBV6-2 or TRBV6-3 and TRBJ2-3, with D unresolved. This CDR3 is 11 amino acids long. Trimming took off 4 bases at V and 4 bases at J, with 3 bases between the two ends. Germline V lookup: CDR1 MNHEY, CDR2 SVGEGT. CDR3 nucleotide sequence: TGTGCCAGCAGTTTGTCAGATACGCAGTATTTT. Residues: CASSLSDTQYF.

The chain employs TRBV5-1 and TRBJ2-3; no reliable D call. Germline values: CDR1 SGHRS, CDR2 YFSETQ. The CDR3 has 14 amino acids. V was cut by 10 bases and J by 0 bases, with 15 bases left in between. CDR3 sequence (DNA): TGCGCCGGCCGTCTTACAACTAGCACAGATACGCAGTATTTT. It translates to CAGRLTTSTDTQYF.

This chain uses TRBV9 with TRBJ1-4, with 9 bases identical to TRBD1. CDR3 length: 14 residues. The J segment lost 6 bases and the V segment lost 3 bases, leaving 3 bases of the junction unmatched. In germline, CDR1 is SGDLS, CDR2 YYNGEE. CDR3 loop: CASSATGGHEKLFF. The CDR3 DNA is TGTGCCAGCAGCGCGACAGGGGGGCATGAAAAACTGTTTTTT.

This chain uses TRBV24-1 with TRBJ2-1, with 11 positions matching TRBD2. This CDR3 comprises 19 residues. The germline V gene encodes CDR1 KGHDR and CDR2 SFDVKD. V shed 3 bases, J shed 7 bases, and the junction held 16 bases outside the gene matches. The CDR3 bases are TGTGCCACCAGTGATCATAAGGGTTGGAATCTAGCGGGAGGTAATGAGCAGTTCTTC. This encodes CATSDHKGWNLAGGNEQFF.

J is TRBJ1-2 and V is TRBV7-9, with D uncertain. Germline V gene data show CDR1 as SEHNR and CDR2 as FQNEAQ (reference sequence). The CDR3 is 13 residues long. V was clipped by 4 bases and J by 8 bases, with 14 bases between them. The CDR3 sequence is CASSYSEEHGYTF. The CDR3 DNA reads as TGTGCCAGCAGCTATTCGGAGGAACACGGCTACACCTTC.

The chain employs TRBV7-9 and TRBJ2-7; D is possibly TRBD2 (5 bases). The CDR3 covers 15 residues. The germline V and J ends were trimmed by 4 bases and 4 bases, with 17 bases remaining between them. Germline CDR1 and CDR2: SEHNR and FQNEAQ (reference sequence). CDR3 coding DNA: TGTGCCAGCAGCTCTGTCGCCCGGGGAACGTACGAGCAGTACTTC. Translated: CASSSVARGTYEQYF.

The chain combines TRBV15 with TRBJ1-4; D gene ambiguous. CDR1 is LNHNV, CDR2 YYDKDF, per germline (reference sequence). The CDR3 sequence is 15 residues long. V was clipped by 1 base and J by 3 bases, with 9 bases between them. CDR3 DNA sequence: TGTGCCACCAGCAGAGTGGCGGGGTCTAATGAAAAACTGTTTTTT. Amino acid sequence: CATSRVAGSNEKLFF.

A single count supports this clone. CDR3 DNA sequence: TGCGCCAGCAGCGTTCGGGGGGCCCTGGCAGATACGCAGTATTTT. Its translation is CASSVRGALADTQYF. This chain uses TRBV5-1 with TRBJ2-3; possible D gene TRBD2, 7 bases. The germline gives CDR1 SGHRS, CDR2 YFSETQ. V shed 4 bases and J shed 4 bases, with 16 bases lying between them. The CDR3 contains 15 residues.

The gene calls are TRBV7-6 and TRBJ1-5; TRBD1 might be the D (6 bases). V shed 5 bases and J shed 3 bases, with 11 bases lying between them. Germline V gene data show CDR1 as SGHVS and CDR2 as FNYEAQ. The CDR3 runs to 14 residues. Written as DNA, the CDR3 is TGTGCCAGCAGCCCCGGGGGCTTCAATCAGCCCCAGCATTTT. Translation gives CASSPGGFNQPQHF.

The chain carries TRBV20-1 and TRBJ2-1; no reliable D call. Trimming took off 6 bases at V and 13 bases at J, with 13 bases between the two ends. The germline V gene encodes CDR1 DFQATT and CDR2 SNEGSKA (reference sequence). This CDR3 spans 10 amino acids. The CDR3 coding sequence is TGCAGTGCAGATGGTCGCCCACAGTTCTTC. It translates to CSADGRPQFF.

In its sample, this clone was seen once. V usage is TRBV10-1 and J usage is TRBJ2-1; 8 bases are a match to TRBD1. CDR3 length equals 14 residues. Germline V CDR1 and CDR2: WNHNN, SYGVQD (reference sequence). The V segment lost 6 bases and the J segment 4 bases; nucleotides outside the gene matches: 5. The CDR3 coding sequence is TGCGCCAGCAGAGGGCAGGGGGCTTACAATGAGCAGTTCTTC. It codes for CASRGQGAYNEQFF.

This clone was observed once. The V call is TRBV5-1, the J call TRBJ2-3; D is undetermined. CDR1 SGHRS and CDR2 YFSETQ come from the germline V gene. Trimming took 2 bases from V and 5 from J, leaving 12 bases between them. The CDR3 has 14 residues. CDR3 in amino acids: CASSFSYSRDTQYF. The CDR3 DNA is TGCGCCAGCAGCTTTAGTTACAGTCGAGATACGCAGTATTTT.

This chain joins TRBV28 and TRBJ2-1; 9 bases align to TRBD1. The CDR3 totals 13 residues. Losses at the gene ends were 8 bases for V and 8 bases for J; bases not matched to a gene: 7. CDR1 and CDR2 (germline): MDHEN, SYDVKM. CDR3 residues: CASCGQGWDEQFF. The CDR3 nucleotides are TGTGCCAGCTGTGGACAGGGGTGGGATGAGCAGTTCTTC. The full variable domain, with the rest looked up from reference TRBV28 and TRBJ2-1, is DVKVTQSSRYLVKRTGEKVFLECVQDMDHENMFWYRQDPGLGLRLIYFSYDVKMKEKGDIPEGYSVSREKKERFSLILESASTNQTSMYLCASCGQGWDEQFFGPGTRLTVL.

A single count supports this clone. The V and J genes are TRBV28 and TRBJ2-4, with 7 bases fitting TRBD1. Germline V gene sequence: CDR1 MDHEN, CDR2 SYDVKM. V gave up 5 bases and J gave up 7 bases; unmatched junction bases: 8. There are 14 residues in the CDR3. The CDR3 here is CASSRTGESNIQYF. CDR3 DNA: TGTGCCAGCAGTCGAACAGGGGAATCGAACATTCAGTACTTC.

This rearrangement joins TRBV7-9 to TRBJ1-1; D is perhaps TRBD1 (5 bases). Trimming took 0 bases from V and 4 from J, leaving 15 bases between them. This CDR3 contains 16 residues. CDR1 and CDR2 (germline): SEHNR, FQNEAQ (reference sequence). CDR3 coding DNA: TGTGCCAGCAGCTTAGCGGGCGCCGGGGGACTCACTGAAGCTTTCTTT. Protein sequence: CASSLAGAGGLTEAFF.

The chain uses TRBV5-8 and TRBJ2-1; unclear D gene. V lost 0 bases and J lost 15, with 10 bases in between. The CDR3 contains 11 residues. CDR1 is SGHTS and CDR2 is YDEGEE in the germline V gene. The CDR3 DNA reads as TGTGCCAGCAGCTTGGGACGGTTTTCGTTCTTC. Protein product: CASSLGRFSFF.

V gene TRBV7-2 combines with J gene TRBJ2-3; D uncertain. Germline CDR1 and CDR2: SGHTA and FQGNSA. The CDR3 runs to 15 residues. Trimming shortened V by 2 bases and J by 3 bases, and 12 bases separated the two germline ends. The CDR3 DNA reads TGTGCCAGCAGCTTAACTTCCTTGATGACAGATACGCAGTATTTT. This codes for CASSLTSLMTDTQYF.

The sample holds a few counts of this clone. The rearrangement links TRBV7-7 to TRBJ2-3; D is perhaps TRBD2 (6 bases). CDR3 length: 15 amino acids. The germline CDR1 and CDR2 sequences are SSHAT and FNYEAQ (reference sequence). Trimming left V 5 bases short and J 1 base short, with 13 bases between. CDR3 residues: CASSPGREGTDTQYF. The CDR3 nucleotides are TGTGCCAGCAGCCCGGGGCGGGAAGGCACAGATACGCAGTATTTT.

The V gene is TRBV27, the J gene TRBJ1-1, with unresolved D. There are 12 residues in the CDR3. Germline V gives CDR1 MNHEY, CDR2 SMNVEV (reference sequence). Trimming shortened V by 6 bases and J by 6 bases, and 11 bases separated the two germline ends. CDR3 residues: CASRPHNSEAFF. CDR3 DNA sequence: TGTGCCAGCAGGCCTCACAACTCTGAAGCTTTCTTT.